The 24 T cell receptor beta chains given below trace back to one sample, sequenced in a study of PD-L1 blockade in urothelial cancer. The assay was immunoSEQ multiplex PCR, and TCRdb's table has in-frame clones only and misses some. Of about 38,000 clones in the sample, 75% to 95% were seen once. Specimen: PBMCs, collected around atezolizumab (anti-PD-L1) treatment. The receptor source for this set is an older man with urothelial cancer.

The chain is built from TRBV5-4 and TRBJ2-1; a possible D gene is TRBD2 (6 bases). The CDR3 spans 14 residues. In germline, CDR1 is SGHNT, CDR2 YYREEE (reference sequence). Trimming shortened V by 4 bases and J by 1 base, and 9 bases separated the two germline ends. CDR3 nucleotides: TGTGCCAGCAGCGGTAGCGGTTCCTACAATGAGCAGTTCTTC. This codes for CASSGSGSYNEQFF.

The chain links TRBV27 to TRBJ1-1; possible D gene TRBD1, 6 bases. V was trimmed by 4 bases and J by 0 bases, leaving 15 bases between them. The CDR3 extends over 16 amino acids. Germline CDR1 MNHEY, CDR2 SMNVEV (reference sequence). The CDR3 loop is CASSSWTDLVNTEAFF. For the CDR3, the DNA is TGTGCCAGCAGTTCTTGGACAGACCTAGTGAACACTGAAGCTTTCTTT.

The chain links TRBV6-5 to TRBJ1-5, with no clear D. The length of the CDR3 is 14 residues. Trimming removed 0 bases at V and 8 bases at J, with 11 bases between. Per germline, CDR1 MNHEY and CDR2 SVGAGI. The DNA for the CDR3 is TGTGCCAGCAGTTACTCCGAGGGAATAGAGCCCCAGCATTTT. Amino acid sequence: CASSYSEGIEPQHF.

V usage is TRBV6-1 and J usage is TRBJ2-1, with 10 bases lining up with TRBD2. The CDR3 runs 14 residues. The V segment lost 2 bases and the J segment 9 bases; nucleotides outside the gene matches: 4. Looked up from germline, CDR1 is MNHNS and CDR2 is SASEGT. The CDR3 loop reads CASSESLAGAEQFF. The CDR3 nucleotides are TGTGCCAGCAGTGAAAGTCTAGCGGGAGCTGAGCAGTTCTTC.

This sequence joins TRBV19 and TRBJ2-5; 12 nucleotides align to TRBD2. Germline V gives CDR1 LNHDA, CDR2 SQIVND (reference sequence). Germline trimming cut 7 bases from V and 5 bases from J; bases unmatched to any gene: 8. The CDR3 sequence is 15 residues long. The CDR3 DNA reads as TGTGCCAGTAAAACCCTAGCGGGAGGGCGCGAGACCCAGTACTTC. Translation gives CASKTLAGGRETQYF.

The J gene is TRBJ1-5, the V gene TRBV19; D is undetermined. The V end lost 4 bases, the J end lost 3 bases, and 7 bases lay between the germline ends. Germline loops: CDR1 LNHDA, CDR2 SQIVND (reference sequence). This CDR3 region has 13 residues. CDR3 in amino acids: CASSRTDNQPQHF. CDR3 nucleotide sequence: TGTGCCAGTAGTAGAACAGACAATCAGCCCCAGCATTTT.

The chain carries TRBV7-8 and TRBJ2-2; 10 positions match TRBD2. V dropped 8 bases and J dropped 6; count of bases not matched to a gene: 12. The CDR3 consists of 16 residues. CDR1 SGHVS and CDR2 FQNEAQ come from the germline V gene. This CDR3 is CASFAKPSGSAGELFF. The CDR3, as DNA: TGTGCCAGCTTCGCAAAACCTAGCGGGAGTGCCGGGGAGCTGTTTTTT.

J is TRBJ2-5 and V is TRBV5-4, with D perhaps TRBD2 (6 bases). The CDR3 covers 16 residues. V dropped 5 bases and J dropped 0 bases, with 17 bases sitting between them. Germline CDR1 and CDR2: SGHNT and YYREEE (reference sequence). CDR3 sequence: CASRKFEGGDQETQYF. In DNA form, the CDR3 reads TGTGCCAGCAGAAAATTCGAGGGCGGGGACCAAGAGACCCAGTACTTC.

The rearrangement uses TRBV5-8 and TRBJ1-2; D uncertain. V lost 7 bases and J 8 bases, leaving 18 bases between the germline ends. The CDR3 extends over 13 amino acids. The germline V gene encodes CDR1 SGHTS and CDR2 YDEGEE. The CDR3 DNA reads TGTGCCAGCGGGCGTCGGCGCGCGGGCGGCTACACCTTC. It specifies CASGRRRAGGYTF.

The genes are TRBV4-2 and TRBJ2-1, with a tentative D call TRBD2 (5 bases). The CDR3 length is 15 residues. CDR1 and CDR2 from the germline V gene are LGHNA and YNFKEQ. V lost 8 bases and J lost 4, with 18 bases in between. In nucleotides, the CDR3 is TGTGCCAGCCGCGACCCTAGCCCGGGGTACAATGAGCAGTTCTTC. As protein: CASRDPSPGYNEQFF.

The V and J genes are TRBV5-1 and TRBJ2-5; a weak D match, TRBD2 (5 bases). CDR3 length: 15 residues. Trimming took off 0 bases at V and 4 bases at J, with 13 bases between the two ends. Germline V gene lookup returns CDR1 SGHRS and CDR2 YFSETQ. The CDR3 protein is CASSLAGENRETQYF. CDR3 DNA sequence: TGCGCCAGCAGCTTGGCCGGGGAGAATCGAGAGACCCAGTACTTC.

J is TRBJ2-3 and V is TRBV27, with 8 nucleotides matching TRBD2. Germline V CDR1 and CDR2: MNHEY, SMNVEV (reference sequence). This CDR3 has 16 amino acids. The V segment lost 3 bases and the J segment 2 bases; nucleotides outside the gene matches: 7. CDR3 DNA sequence: TGTGCCAGCAGTTTCAACGGGGGGGTCCCCACAGATACGCAGTATTTT. Encoded protein: CASSFNGGVPTDTQYF.

V and J are TRBV7-8 and TRBJ2-7; weak D call: TRBD1 (6 bases). V was cut by 5 bases and J by 4 bases, with 9 bases left in between. CDR1 SGHVS and CDR2 FQNEAQ come from the germline V gene. The CDR3 runs 12 residues. CDR3 DNA: TGTGCCAGCAGCCTAACAGGGTACGAGCAGTACTTC. The encoded protein is CASSLTGYEQYF.

The chain uses TRBV11-3 and TRBJ2-1; 10 nucleotides agree with TRBD2. After removal of 5 bases from V and 7 bases from J, the junction contained 14 bases not matched to a gene. Germline-derived CDR1 and CDR2 are SGHNT and YENEEA. The CDR3 runs to 17 residues. CDR3 DNA: TGTGCCAGCAGCGGACTCCCATTAGCGGGAGGACTAAATGAGCAGTTCTTC. Protein: CASSGLPLAGGLNEQFF.

This chain links TRBV7-3 with TRBJ2-2; 10 nucleotides line up with TRBD2. The CDR3 sequence is 16 residues long. Germline V CDR1 and CDR2: SGHTA, FQGTGA. The J segment lost 2 bases and the V segment lost 5 bases, leaving 5 bases of the junction unmatched. The CDR3 reads CASSLWTSGNTGELFF. The CDR3 nucleotides are TGTGCCAGCAGCCTCTGGACTAGCGGAAACACCGGGGAGCTGTTTTTT.

The V and J genes are TRBV4-2 and TRBJ2-7, with TRBD1 matching over 7 bases. Germline V gives CDR1 LGHNA, CDR2 YNFKEQ. Trimming took 4 bases from V and 0 from J; bases not matched to a gene: 9. CDR3 length: 16 amino acids. This CDR3 reads CASSPTWTGSSYEQYF. As DNA, the CDR3 is TGTGCCAGCAGCCCAACCTGGACAGGAAGCTCCTACGAGCAGTACTTC.

CDR3 amino acids: CASSVGTGPTDTQYF. The CDR3, as DNA: TGTGCCAGCAGTGTAGGGACAGGCCCCACAGATACGCAGTATTTT. This chain links TRBV6-1 with TRBJ2-3; TRBD1 aligns across 8 bases. Germline V gene sequence: CDR1 MNHNS, CDR2 SASEGT. The trim removed 4 bases at V and 2 bases at J, leaving 5 bases unmatched. This CDR3 has 15 amino acids.

The chain couples TRBV5-4 to TRBJ2-3, with D hard to call. The CDR3 extends over 15 amino acids. The germline V gene has CDR1 SGHNT and CDR2 YYREEE (reference sequence). The V end lost 5 bases, the J end lost 2 bases, and 15 bases lay between the germline ends. The CDR3 nucleotides read TGTGCCAGCAGATCTTCGACAAGGTTCACAGATACGCAGTATTTT. Translation gives CASRSSTRFTDTQYF.

This chain joins TRBV15 and TRBJ2-5; the match to TRBD2 covers 13 bases. The CDR3 is made up of 16 amino acids. The ends lost 1 base at V and 7 bases at J; junction bases unmatched: 6. Germline CDR1 reads LNHNV; CDR2 reads YYDKDF (reference sequence). CDR3 DNA sequence: TGTGCCACCAGCAGAGGAGGGACTAGCGGGGTTGTGACCCAGTACTTC. It specifies CATSRGGTSGVVTQYF.

The gene calls are TRBV6-6 and TRBJ1-1; the D gene is possibly TRBD1 (5 bases). The ends were cut back, 0 bases at V and 4 bases at J, with 9 bases in the middle. This CDR3 comprises 14 residues. Looked up from germline, CDR1 is MNHNY and CDR2 is SVGAGI (reference sequence). The CDR3 DNA reads TGTGCCAGCAGTTACTCGGGGGGGGGCACTGAAGCTTTCTTT. It encodes CASSYSGGGTEAFF.

J is TRBJ2-7 and V is TRBV5-4; 7 nucleotides line up with TRBD2. Germline CDR1 SGHNT, CDR2 YYREEE (reference sequence). V lost 3 bases, J lost 2 bases, and 8 bases stayed unmatched. This CDR3 spans 15 amino acids. CDR3 nucleotides: TGTGCCAGCAGCTCCCCCGGGGGGAAGCCCTACGAGCAGTACTTC. Its translation: CASSSPGGKPYEQYF.

The count of this clone is one. The chain carries TRBV21-1 and TRBJ2-2; TRBD1 reflects the table's D call only, with no check against the DNA. TRBV21-1 corresponds to a pseudogene. The CDR3 is 16 residues long. DNA of the CDR3: TGTGCCAGCACGGATAGGGACAGACCGAACACCGGGGAGCTGTTTTTT. Translated: CASTDRDRPNTGELFF.

The V call is TRBV7-9, the J call TRBJ2-6; 12 nucleotides line up with TRBD2. Germline V gives CDR1 SEHNR, CDR2 FQNEAQ (reference sequence). CDR3 length equals 17 residues. After removal of 4 bases from V and 0 bases from J, the junction contained 1 base not matched to a gene. CDR3 nucleotides: TGTGCCAGCAGCTCGACTAGCGGGAGCTCTGGGGCCAACGTCCTGACTTTC. Residues: CASSSTSGSSGANVLTF.

This sequence joins TRBV15 and TRBJ1-1, with D possibly TRBD1 on 5 matching bases. Germline V lookup: CDR1 LNHNV, CDR2 YYDKDF (reference sequence). This CDR3 has 11 residues. As DNA, the CDR3 is TGTCCGCTCGGGGGGTACACTGAAGCTTTCTTT. Amino acid sequence: CPLGGYTEAFF.